The 17 T cell receptor beta chains below come from one sample, sequenced in a study of blood T cell repertoires in COVID-19. Generated by immunoSEQ multiplex PCR, the TCRdb table keeps only in-frame clones and is missing some. Of under 45,000 clones listed, 65% to 80% are singletons. The sample comprised peripheral blood. Every receptor here comes from a man in his fifties or sixties with active COVID-19.

The chain links TRBV11-3 to TRBJ2-5; D perhaps matches TRBD2 (5 bases). V was shortened by 0 bases and J by 9 bases, with 11 bases between the two germline ends. The germline V gene has CDR1 SGHNT and CDR2 YENEEA. The CDR3 extends over 13 amino acids. In DNA, the CDR3 is TGTGCCAGCAGCTTAGACCGAACGCGGGCCCAGTACTTC. This gives the protein CASSLDRTRAQYF.

J is TRBJ2-1 and V is TRBV4-1; TRBD2 agrees at 14 bases. The CDR3 extends over 16 amino acids. Germline V gene data show CDR1 as MGHRA and CDR2 as YSYEKL. The V segment lost 2 bases and the J segment 12 bases; nucleotides outside the gene matches: 9. The CDR3 loop reads CASSQPTSGRAFRQFF. In DNA, the CDR3 is TGCGCCAGCAGCCAACCGACTAGCGGGAGGGCCTTTAGGCAGTTCTTC.

The chain employs TRBV7-2 and TRBJ2-7, with D possibly being TRBD1 (5 bases). V was cut by 5 bases and J by 3 bases, with 14 bases left in between. The CDR3 has 14 amino acids. Per the germline V gene, CDR1 is SGHTA and CDR2 is FQGNSA. CDR3 sequence reads: CASSPDSLFYEQYF. The DNA for the CDR3 is TGTGCCAGCAGCCCAGACAGTCTATTCTACGAGCAGTACTTC.

This chain joins TRBV6-5 and TRBJ2-1; 11 bases map to TRBD2. The CDR3 covers 16 residues. V trimming: 4 bases; J trimming: 2 bases; junction bases outside the gene matches: 4. Germline CDR1 MNHEY, CDR2 SVGAGI. CDR3 sequence: CASSLISGGAYNEQFF. In nucleotides, the CDR3 is TGTGCCAGCAGTTTAATTAGCGGGGGGGCCTACAATGAGCAGTTCTTC.

This chain uses TRBV29-1 with TRBJ2-5; maybe TRBD1 (6 bases). V lost 0 bases, J lost 4 bases, and 18 bases lay in between. This CDR3 has 16 amino acids. Germline V lookup: CDR1 SQVTM, CDR2 ANQGSEA. DNA of the CDR3: TGCAGCGTTGAAGATTTGAATTCACCCAGGGGAGAGACCCAGTACTTC. It translates to CSVEDLNSPRGETQYF.

The rearrangement uses TRBV25-1 and TRBJ1-1; 7 bases match TRBD1. The CDR3 loop spans 13 amino acids. J gave up 6 bases and V 4 bases, and 5 bases lay outside the gene matches. The germline gives CDR1 MGHDK, CDR2 SYGVNS. CDR3 sequence: CASSVTGTAEAFF. CDR3 DNA: TGTGCCAGCAGTGTAACCGGGACAGCTGAAGCTTTCTTT.

The J gene is TRBJ1-3, the V gene TRBV7-8, with unresolved D. Trimming shortened V by 4 bases and J by 2 bases, and 3 bases separated the two germline ends. This CDR3 region has 12 residues. Germline assignment: CDR1 SGHVS and CDR2 FQNEAQ. The CDR3 nucleotides are TGTGCCAGCAGCTCAACTGGAAACACCATATATTTT. Encoded protein: CASSSTGNTIYF. Full variable domain (missing parts from reference TRBV7-8 and TRBJ1-3): GAGVSQSPRYKVAKRGQDVALRCDPISGHVSLFWYQQALGQGPEFLTYFQNEAQLDKSGLPSDRFFAERPEGSVSTLKIQRTQQEDSAVYLCASSSTGNTIYFGEGSWLTVV.

This clone was detected a few times. This chain links TRBV2 with TRBJ2-2; TRBD1 might be the D (6 bases). V gave up 7 bases and J gave up 1 base, with 13 bases separating them. The length of the CDR3 is 15 residues. Germline CDR1 SNHLY, CDR2 FYNNEI. CDR3 coding DNA: TGTGCCAGCATACCCAGGACAGAGAACACCGGGGAGCTGTTTTTT. Residues: CASIPRTENTGELFF.

The gene calls are TRBV5-1 and TRBJ1-1; D possibly corresponds to TRBD1 (6 bases). This CDR3 is 15 amino acids long. Trimming removed 4 bases from V and 1 base from J, with 14 bases in between. Looked up from germline, CDR1 is SGHRS and CDR2 is YFSETQ. For the CDR3, the DNA is TGCGCCAGCAGCGACACCGGGACATCGAACACTGAAGCTTTCTTT. It yields the protein CASSDTGTSNTEAFF. Looking up the rest from reference TRBV5-1 and TRBJ1-1 gives the full variable domain: KAGVTQTPRYLIKTRGQQVTLSCSPISGHRSVSWYQQTPGQGLQFLFEYFSETQRNKGNFPGRFSGRQFSNSRSEMNVSTLELGDSALYLCASSDTGTSNTEAFFGQGTRLTVV.

CDR3 protein: CASSQGTGRGYTF. The CDR3 coding sequence is TGTGCCAGCAGCCAAGGGACAGGGCGAGGCTACACCTTC. The J gene is TRBJ1-2, the V gene TRBV3-1 (or the pseudogene TRBV3-2), with TRBD1 matching over 8 bases. Germline V CDR1 and CDR2: LGHDT, YNNKEL (reference sequence). The CDR3 is made up of 13 amino acids. Trimming cost V 1 base and J 8 bases; bases outside gene matches: 3.

The chain employs TRBV3-1 (or the pseudogene TRBV3-2) and TRBJ2-5, with 9 bases lining up with TRBD2. J gave up 5 bases and V 1 base, and 14 bases lay outside the gene matches. The germline gives CDR1 LGHDT, CDR2 YNNKEL (reference sequence). This CDR3 contains 18 residues. The CDR3: CASSQGGVAGGRGETQYF. In DNA form, the CDR3 reads TGTGCCAGCAGCCAAGGAGGCGTTGCGGGAGGGCGTGGGGAGACCCAGTACTTC.

V and J are TRBV7-2 and TRBJ2-1; TRBD1 agrees at 8 bases. The CDR3 is made up of 16 amino acids. Trimming took 2 bases from V and 2 from J; bases not matched to a gene: 5. Germline lookup yields CDR1 SGHTA and CDR2 FQGNSA. The CDR3 loop is CASSLSGTGAYNEQFF. The DNA of the CDR3 is TGTGCCAGCAGCTTATCCGGGACAGGCGCCTACAATGAGCAGTTCTTC.

About this clone: Other nucleotide sequences from this sample produce the same CDR3. V gene TRBV6-5 combines with J gene TRBJ2-2; TRBD1 agrees at 8 bases. From germline, CDR1 is MNHEY and CDR2 SVGAGI. The CDR3 loop spans 13 amino acids. V lost 9 bases to trimming and J lost 2 bases; unmatched junction nucleotides: 2. CDR3 residues: CASDRGNTGELFF. The DNA for the CDR3 is TGTGCCAGTGACAGGGGAAACACCGGGGAGCTGTTTTTT.

In DNA, the CDR3 is TGTGCCAGTAGTCGTAGTGCTAGCGACTCCTACGAGCAGTACTTC. It specifies CASSRSASDSYEQYF. The chain links TRBV19 to TRBJ2-7, with a weak D call TRBD2 (6 bases). V gave up 5 bases and J gave up 0 bases, with 14 bases separating them. Germline V gene data show CDR1 as LNHDA and CDR2 as SQIVND (reference sequence). The length of the CDR3 is 15 residues. Variable domain in full (rest from reference TRBV19 and TRBJ2-7): DGGITQSPKYLFRKEGQNVTLSCEQNLNHDAMYWYRQDPGQGLRLIYYSQIVNDFQKGDIAEGYSVSREKKESFPLTVTSAQKNPTAFYLCASSRSASDSYEQYFGPGTRLTVT.

The chain has TRBV28 and TRBJ2-1; 16 nucleotides line up with TRBD2. Looked up from germline, CDR1 is MDHEN and CDR2 is SYDVKM. With V trimmed by 3 bases and J by 0 bases, 8 bases remained unmatched. This CDR3 has 20 amino acids. The CDR3 protein is CASSFPPGLAGGSSYNEQFF. Here the CDR3 DNA reads TGTGCCAGCAGTTTCCCTCCGGGACTAGCGGGAGGGAGCTCCTACAATGAGCAGTTCTTC.

V and J are TRBV5-4 and TRBJ2-5; 7 nucleotides align to TRBD2. This CDR3 has 14 amino acids. Germline CDR1 reads SGHNT; CDR2 reads YYREEE (reference sequence). After removal of 4 bases from V and 1 base from J, the junction contained 4 bases not matched to a gene. The CDR3 is CASSGGLTQETQYF. CDR3 sequence (DNA): TGTGCCAGCAGCGGGGGACTAACCCAAGAGACCCAGTACTTC.

This chain joins TRBV5-4 and TRBJ2-5; 13 bases agree with TRBD2. The CDR3 totals 16 residues. The junction had 2 bases not matched to a gene; V was cut back by 2 bases and J by 1 base. CDR1 is SGHNT, CDR2 YYREEE, per germline (reference sequence). For the CDR3, the DNA is TGTGCCAGCAGCTTTGGGACTAGCGGGGTCCAAGAGACCCAGTACTTC. Its protein is CASSFGTSGVQETQYF.